These 31 T cell receptor beta chains originate from one sample sequenced in a study of T cells in Graves' hyperthyroidism and ophthalmopathy. Amplification of TCR beta CDR3 regions was performed using RNA transcripts as template. Using the HTBI primer set, a first-round RT-PCR was run on the TCR CDR3. TCRdb processed the multiplex PCR reads anew with MiXCR; each CDR3 protein has one entry. Among about 410,000 distinct CDR3 sequences listed, about 15% were seen once. Sequenced material: blood. These receptors were taken from a man younger than 35 with Graves' ophthalmopathy.

The chain is built from TRBV28 and TRBJ2-2, with 7 bases fitting TRBD1. CDR1 and CDR2 from the germline V gene are MDHEN and SYDVKM. V was clipped by 2 bases and J by 5 bases; unmatched bases: 5. The CDR3 runs 15 residues. The CDR3 bases are TGTGCCAGCAGTTTAACAGGGGTGGGAACCGGGGAGCTGTTTTTT. Its protein product is CASSLTGVGTGELFF.

This clonotype was counted ten times or more. The J gene is TRBJ1-1, the V gene TRBV20-1; possibly TRBD1 for D (5 bases). The CDR3 runs to 9 residues. Germline loops: CDR1 DFQATT, CDR2 SNEGSKA (reference sequence). This CDR3 reads CRPGHEAFF. CDR3 nucleotide sequence: TGCAGGCCGGGGCATGAAGCTTTCTTT.

This clonotype has at least ten counts. The V and J genes are TRBV6-2 or TRBV6-3 and TRBJ2-5; TRBD2 is a possible D gene (5 bases). The CDR3 has 14 amino acids. Between the trimmed V and J ends, which lost 7 bases and 2 bases, there was a span of 14 bases. CDR1 and CDR2 from the germline V gene are MNHEY and SVGEGT. CDR3 protein: CASNPSQPQETQYF. For the CDR3, the DNA is TGTGCCAGCAACCCTAGCCAACCTCAAGAGACCCAGTACTTC.

The genes are TRBV18 and TRBJ1-3; D is uncertain. Per the germline V gene, CDR1 is KGHSH and CDR2 is LQKENI. The germline V and J ends were trimmed by 0 bases and 11 bases, with 8 bases remaining between them. CDR3 size: 12 residues. The CDR3 spells CASSPPGSSIYF. CDR3 bases: TGTGCCAGCTCACCACCAGGGAGTTCCATATATTTT.

The sample holds a few counts of this clonotype. This chain uses TRBV19 with TRBJ2-5, with D tentatively TRBD1 (7 bases). The V gene lost 5 bases and the J gene lost 4 bases, with 14 bases spanning the gap. The CDR3 totals 14 residues. In germline, CDR1 is LNHDA, CDR2 SQIVND (reference sequence). Here the CDR3 DNA reads TGTGCCAGTAGTGCCCAGGGGGGCGGAGAGACCCAGTACTTC. This translates into CASSAQGGGETQYF.

This clonotype showed up many times. V gene TRBV27 combines with J gene TRBJ2-7; 12 bases map to TRBD2. The CDR3 is 20 residues long. Germline trimming cut 0 bases from V and 3 bases from J; bases unmatched to any gene: 15. CDR1 is MNHEY and CDR2 is SMNVEV in the germline V gene (reference sequence). The chain's CDR3 is CASSLSRYLAGGIAYYEQYF. DNA for the CDR3: TGTGCCAGCAGTTTATCCAGATATCTAGCGGGAGGGATCGCCTACTACGAGCAGTACTTC.

This clonotype was seen ten or more times. V and J are TRBV12-3 or TRBV12-4 and TRBJ2-2, with D possibly being TRBD1 (6 bases). The CDR3 extends over 14 amino acids. With 6 bases removed from V and 3 bases from J, the gap between germline ends came to 11 bases. The CDR3 reads CASRSTGYTGELFF. The CDR3 DNA sequence: TGTGCCAGCAGGTCTACAGGGTACACCGGGGAGCTGTTTTTT.

This clonotype was seen a few times. The chain is built from TRBV25-1 and TRBJ1-1, with no clear D. The V and J ends lost 8 bases and 6 bases respectively, with 13 bases between them. Germline-derived CDR1 and CDR2 are MGHDK and SYGVNS. This CDR3 has 12 amino acids. The CDR3 DNA sequence: TGTGCCAGCCTTCTCGGTAACTCTGAAGCTTTCTTT. Protein product: CASLLGNSEAFF. Full variable domain (outside the CDR3, taken from reference TRBV25-1 and TRBJ1-1): EADIYQTPRYLVIGTGKKITLECSQTMGHDKMYWYQQDPGMELHLIHYSYGVNSTEKGDLSSESTVSRIRTEHFPLTLESARPSHTSQYLCASLLGNSEAFFGQGTRLTVV.

This clonotype was seen more than once but under ten times. V gene TRBV24-1 combines with J gene TRBJ2-1; 9 bases are shared with TRBD1. V lost 4 bases and J lost 3; bases outside the gene matches: 0. This CDR3 comprises 14 residues. CDR1 is KGHDR, CDR2 SFDVKD, per germline. CDR3 DNA sequence: TGTGCCACCAGTGAGGACAGGGGCTACAATGAGCAGTTCTTC. Translated: CATSEDRGYNEQFF.

The J gene is TRBJ2-1, the V gene TRBV30, with 10 bases fitting TRBD2. The CDR3 runs 15 residues. Germline loops: CDR1 GTSNPN, CDR2 SVGIG (reference sequence). J gave up 8 bases and V 1 base, and 8 bases lay outside the gene matches. Here the CDR3 reads CAWSEGAGGRDEQFF. The CDR3 DNA follows: TGTGCCTGGAGTGAAGGAGCGGGGGGGCGAGATGAGCAGTTCTTC.

The table lists this clonotype with a few counts. J is TRBJ2-3 and V is TRBV5-1, with unresolved D. This CDR3 comprises 17 residues. The germline V gene has CDR1 SGHRS and CDR2 YFSETQ. Trimming shortened V by 3 bases and J by 0 bases, and 17 bases separated the two germline ends. The CDR3 DNA reads TGCGCCAGCAGCTCCCCATTAGCTGTTTTAAGCACAGATACGCAGTATTTT. It is translated as CASSSPLAVLSTDTQYF.

This clonotype has ten or more counts. J is TRBJ1-1 and V is TRBV10-3; TRBD1 matches 11 bases. The length of the CDR3 is 15 residues. V lost 3 bases, J lost 4 bases, and 4 bases stayed unmatched. In germline, CDR1 is ENHRY, CDR2 SYGVKD. CDR3 region: CAISDRDRGFTEAFF. The CDR3 bases are TGTGCCATCAGTGACCGGGACAGGGGGTTCACTGAAGCTTTCTTT.

This clonotype was counted at least ten times. This chain links TRBV6-1 with TRBJ2-2; the D call may be TRBD1 or TRBD2 (5 bases each). Germline V CDR1 and CDR2: MNHNS, SASEGT. V was pared by 6 bases and J by 8 bases, with 19 bases between. The CDR3 is made up of 15 amino acids. This chain's CDR3 is CASRSGTVEAGELFF. The CDR3 nucleotides are TGTGCCAGCAGAAGTGGGACGGTGGAAGCGGGGGAGCTGTTTTTT.

Turning to this clonotype: A much bigger clone sits one base away, suggesting this may be a read error. This chain joins TRBV12-3 or TRBV12-4 and TRBJ1-6; perhaps TRBD1 as D (5 bases). The CDR3 is 15 residues long. V was shortened by 6 bases and J by 8 bases, with 17 bases between the two germline ends. CDR3 coding DNA: TGTGCCAGCAGCCCCGGGATAGGGGTGTATTCACCCCTCCACTTT. Residues: CASSPGIGVYSPLHF.

This clonotype was counted at least ten times. The rearrangement links TRBV3-1 to TRBJ2-7; tentative D call: TRBD2 (5 bases). The germline V gene encodes CDR1 LGHDT and CDR2 YNNKEL (reference sequence). The CDR3 contains 13 residues. Trimming removed 0 bases at V and 5 bases at J, with 8 bases between. The CDR3 coding sequence is TGTGCCAGCAGCCAAGATTGGGGAGACGAGCAGTACTTC. Translated: CASSQDWGDEQYF.

This clonotype was counted only a few times. The chain uses TRBV20-1 and TRBJ2-1; TRBD2 aligns across 8 bases. V shed 4 bases, J shed 7 bases, and the junction held 6 bases outside the gene matches. Germline V lookup: CDR1 DFQATT, CDR2 SNEGSKA (reference sequence). CDR3 length: 13 amino acids. In DNA form, the CDR3 reads TGCAGTGCTAATACCGGGGGGGAAAATGAGCAGTTCTTC. It specifies CSANTGGENEQFF.

This clonotype came up many times. The CDR3 nucleotides are TGTGCCAGCAGCTTAGCTCAGGTACCTGAAGCTTTCTTT. It codes for CASSLAQVPEAFF. This chain joins TRBV7-8 and TRBJ1-1; D call uncertain. CDR1 is SGHVS, CDR2 FQNEAQ, per germline. This CDR3 has 13 residues. V lost 0 bases and J lost 6, with 8 bases in between.

V usage is TRBV6-1 and J usage is TRBJ2-4, with TRBD1 identical over 9 bases. Per the germline V gene, CDR1 is MNHNS and CDR2 is SASEGT. J lost 3 bases, V lost 3 bases, and 3 bases had no gene match. The CDR3 length is 15 residues. The CDR3 loop reads CASSDPGQGKNIQYF. The CDR3 coding sequence is TGTGCCAGCAGTGACCCGGGACAGGGCAAAAACATTCAGTACTTC.

This clonotype came up a few times. The rearrangement links TRBV18 to TRBJ1-5; 7 nucleotides line up with TRBD1. The germline CDR1 and CDR2 sequences are KGHSH and LQKENI. Trimming cost V 4 bases and J 6 bases; bases outside gene matches: 3. The CDR3 runs to 13 residues. CDR3 coding DNA: TGTGCCAGCTCACACGACAGGGCTCAGCCCCAGCATTTT. Translating gives CASSHDRAQPQHF.

The chain has TRBV5-1 and TRBJ2-5, with a tentative D call TRBD1 (5 bases). CDR3 length: 15 amino acids. Trimming took 0 bases from V and 4 from J, leaving 13 bases between them. Germline CDR1 reads SGHRS; CDR2 reads YFSETQ. CDR3 region: CASSLEVRVRETQYF. The CDR3 region has the DNA TGCGCCAGCAGCTTGGAGGTCAGGGTTAGAGAGACCCAGTACTTC.

The V and J genes are TRBV10-3 and TRBJ2-2, with D hard to call. Germline loops: CDR1 ENHRY, CDR2 SYGVKD. The V gene lost 5 bases and the J gene lost 0 bases, with 7 bases spanning the gap. This CDR3 has 14 residues. CDR3 DNA sequence: TGTGCCATCAGTCAAGGCGCGAACACCGGGGAGCTGTTTTTT. Its protein is CAISQGANTGELFF.

This clonotype was seen at least ten times. The chain recombines TRBV15 with TRBJ2-1, with TRBD2 matching 13 bases. This CDR3 spans 14 amino acids. The ends lost 8 bases at V and 8 bases at J; junction bases unmatched: 6. The germline gives CDR1 LNHNV, CDR2 YYDKDF (reference sequence). The DNA for the CDR3 is TGTGCCACCGACGGACTAGCGGGAGCCCATGAGCAGTTCTTC. Protein sequence: CATDGLAGAHEQFF.

This clonotype was recorded at least ten times. The chain has TRBV2 and TRBJ2-1; D is tentatively TRBD1 or TRBD2 (6 bases each). The V end lost 1 base, the J end lost 5 bases, and 12 bases lay between the germline ends. CDR3 length: 15 residues. Germline CDR1 is SNHLY and CDR2 is FYNNEI. The CDR3 loop is CASSEEGGPHNEQFF. CDR3 DNA sequence: TGTGCCAGCAGTGAAGAAGGGGGGCCCCACAATGAGCAGTTCTTC. Combining the CDR3 with reference TRBV2 and TRBJ2-1 gives the whole variable domain EPEVTQTPSHQVTQMGQEVILRCVPISNHLYFYWYRQILGQKVEFLVSFYNNEISEKSEIFDDQFSVERPDGSNFTLKIRSTKLEDSAMYFCASSEEGGPHNEQFFGPGTRLTVL.

This clonotype was recorded at least ten times. This rearrangement joins TRBV7-8 to TRBJ2-2, with a weak D call TRBD1 (6 bases). This CDR3 has 15 residues. Trimming pared 5 bases from V and 1 base from J, leaving 11 bases between. Germline-derived CDR1 and CDR2 are SGHVS and FQNEAQ. CDR3 in amino acids: CASSPKTGNTGELFF. The CDR3 region has the DNA TGTGCCAGCAGCCCCAAGACAGGGAACACCGGGGAGCTGTTTTTT.

In this sample, this clonotype turned up many times. The V and J genes are TRBV3-1 and TRBJ2-1; TRBD2 agrees at 11 bases. The V and J ends lost 3 bases and 7 bases, in that order; junction bases with no gene match: 5. The CDR3 covers 15 residues. Per germline, CDR1 LGHDT and CDR2 YNNKEL (reference sequence). CDR3 protein: CASSHGTSGLNEQFF. CDR3 coding DNA: TGTGCCAGCAGCCACGGGACTAGCGGACTAAATGAGCAGTTCTTC.

This clonotype came up a few times. The chain employs TRBV20-1 and TRBJ1-5; D is possibly TRBD1 (5 bases). Trimming removed 1 base at V and 3 bases at J, with 10 bases between. The CDR3 spans 14 residues. The germline CDR1 and CDR2 sequences are DFQATT and SNEGSKA (reference sequence). The CDR3 nucleotides are TGCAGTGCTAGAGGGGGGGGGTACAATCAGCCCCAGCATTTT. Translation gives CSARGGGYNQPQHF.

This clonotype has at least ten counts. CDR3 in DNA: TGTGCCAGCACCTACAGGGGGACCTACGAGCAGTACTTC. Its protein product is CASTYRGTYEQYF. The J gene is TRBJ2-7, the V gene TRBV13; TRBD1 agrees at 8 bases. CDR1 and CDR2 (germline): PRHDT, FYEKMQ (reference sequence). This CDR3 is built from 13 residues. Trimming cost V 7 bases and J 2 bases; bases outside gene matches: 4.

The sample holds many counts of this clonotype. Written as DNA, the CDR3 is TGTGCCAGCAGAAGCAACGGAGGGACAGATACGCAGTATTTT. Protein: CASRSNGGTDTQYF. The V call is TRBV6-1, the J call TRBJ2-3; D possibly corresponds to TRBD2 (6 bases). CDR3 size: 14 residues. Trimming shortened V by 6 bases and J by 3 bases, and 13 bases separated the two germline ends. Germline CDR1 reads MNHNS; CDR2 reads SASEGT.

As concerns this clonotype: An end of the junction does not agree with germline; a read error may underlie this. This sequence joins TRBV20-1 and TRBJ2-4; 12 nucleotides match TRBD2. This CDR3 spans 17 amino acids. Germline V gives CDR1 DFQATT, CDR2 SNEGSKA (reference sequence). The CDR3 sequence is CSAILAGGDLAKNIQHF. CDR3 sequence (DNA): TGCAGTGCTATCCTAGCGGGGGGGGACTTAGCCAAAAACATTCAGCACTTC.

The sample holds many counts of this clonotype. V is TRBV20-1 and J is TRBJ2-5, with a weak D call TRBD1 (5 bases). V was cut by 7 bases and J by 5 bases, with 11 bases left in between. Looked up from germline, CDR1 is DFQATT and CDR2 is SNEGSKA (reference sequence). CDR3 length: 11 amino acids. In nucleotides, the CDR3 is TGCAGTGGTCAGGGATGGGAGACCCAGTACTTC. Residues: CSGQGWETQYF.

In its sample, this clonotype was seen a few times. The chain has TRBV11-3 and TRBJ1-4; 9 bases agree with TRBD1. The CDR3 totals 14 residues. Germline V gene lookup returns CDR1 SGHNT and CDR2 YENEEA. J was trimmed by 8 bases and V by 5 bases; bases with no gene match: 6. The CDR3 here is CASSDRGAGEKLFF. The DNA of the CDR3 is TGTGCCAGCAGCGACAGGGGGGCCGGGGAAAAACTGTTTTTT. The full variable domain, its missing parts supplied by reference TRBV11-3 and TRBJ1-4, is EAGVVQSPRYKIIEKKQPVAFWCNPISGHNTLYWYLQNLGQGPELLIRYENEEAVDDSQLPKDRFSAERLKGVDSTLKIQPAELGDSAVYLCASSDRGAGEKLFFGSGTQLSVL.